This T cell receptor beta chain was obtained from a study of T-cell memory formation after mild COVID-19. Whole-study findings and limits: Contracting clones, day 15 to 85, had balanced CD4/CD8, and later expanders favored CD4+.

TCRdb used MiXCR to reprocess the 5' RACE reads, holding one entry per CDR3 protein. This table has 140,000 to 150,000 distinct CDR3 sequences, around 25% appearing once. V lost 3 bases to trimming and J lost 1 base, with 10 bases between them. The CDR3 length is 15 residues. This clonotype showed up just a few times. The antigen is unknown. This sequence joins TRBV12-3 or TRBV12-4 and TRBJ2-1; a weak D match, TRBD2 (5 bases). This clonotype was obtained from an adult woman who had mild COVID-19 (a few samples of this study predate the infection). Cell type and time point are not known. Sequenced input: PBMCs or a T cell subset sorted from them (not recorded which). The CDR3 here is CASSFRRESYNEQFF. The CDR3 nucleotides read TGTGCCAGCAGTTTCCGTCGGGAATCCTACAATGAGCAGTTCTTC.